Shown below are 18 T cell receptor beta chains from a single sample sequenced in a study of CD8 T cells in ankylosing spondylitis. General observations from the study: A TCR beta motif of several highly homologous variants seemed to mark ankylosing spondylitis blood.

TCRdb called the 5' RACE reads again in MiXCR, with one record for every CDR3 protein. The table lists about 220,000 distinct CDR3 sequences, approximately 16% of them singletons. Their cognate antigens are unknown. The sample was blood, either unsorted or a sorted T cell fraction (not recorded which). The receptor set was obtained from a male donor with ankylosing spondylitis.

The table lists this clonotype with a few counts. The V gene is TRBV29-1, the J gene TRBJ2-2; D is uncertain. V was pared by 5 bases and J by 0 bases, with 16 bases between. The CDR3 covers 16 residues. Germline CDR1 and CDR2: SQVTM and ANQGSEA. CDR3 sequence reads: CSVFLDGPPNTGELFF. CDR3 coding DNA: TGCAGCGTTTTCTTGGACGGGCCTCCGAACACCGGGGAGCTGTTTTTT.

The sample holds many counts of this clonotype. V is TRBV27 and J is TRBJ1-5; D call uncertain. This CDR3 is 15 amino acids long. Germline V gene sequence: CDR1 MNHEY, CDR2 SMNVEV (reference sequence). Trimming removed 0 bases from V and 3 bases from J, with 9 bases in between. DNA of the CDR3: TGTGCCAGCAGTTTATCGGGGTCCTACAATCAGCCCCAGCATTTT. Protein sequence: CASSLSGSYNQPQHF.

This chain joins TRBV7-8 and TRBJ2-5, with D hard to call. The V gene lost 2 bases and the J gene lost 5 bases, with 15 bases spanning the gap. Germline loops: CDR1 SGHVS, CDR2 FQNEAQ. This CDR3 is built from 15 residues. DNA of the CDR3: TGTGCCAGCAGCTTATTGGCCGCCCGTACGGAGACCCAGTACTTC. It encodes CASSLLAARTETQYF.

This clonotype has just a few counts. The chain couples TRBV27 to TRBJ1-2; TRBD1 aligns across 7 bases. CDR3 length: 14 residues. Germline values: CDR1 MNHEY, CDR2 SMNVEV (reference sequence). With V trimmed by 5 bases and J by 3 bases, 6 bases remained unmatched. CDR3 residues: CASSTRDRDYGYTF. The CDR3 DNA reads TGTGCCAGCAGTACAAGGGACAGAGACTATGGCTACACCTTC.

This clonotype was detected ten times or more. The chain recombines TRBV7-8 with TRBJ2-3; weak D call: TRBD1 (6 bases). The V end was cut by 0 bases, the J end by 6 bases, with 13 bases between. The V gene's germline CDR1 is SGHVS and CDR2 FQNEAQ. The CDR3 has 15 residues. In DNA, the CDR3 is TGTGCCAGCAGCTTAGCGCAAGGACAGATGGATACGCAGTATTTT. It is translated as CASSLAQGQMDTQYF. The whole variable domain, remainder taken from reference TRBV7-8 and TRBJ2-3, is GAGVSQSPRYKVAKRGQDVALRCDPISGHVSLFWYQQALGQGPEFLTYFQNEAQLDKSGLPSDRFFAERPEGSVSTLKIQRTQQEDSAVYLCASSLAQGQMDTQYFGPGTRLTVL.

In its sample, this clonotype was seen a few times. The chain has TRBV6-5 and TRBJ2-1, with TRBD2 identical over 7 bases. The germline gives CDR1 MNHEY, CDR2 SVGAGI. The CDR3 has 14 residues. V gave up 2 bases and J gave up 5 bases; unmatched junction bases: 3. The chain's CDR3 is CASSYAGTNNEQFF. The CDR3 nucleotides are TGTGCCAGCAGTTACGCCGGGACTAACAATGAGCAGTTCTTC.

This clonotype turned up a few times. This chain uses TRBV4-1 with TRBJ2-1, with TRBD2 matching 10 bases. The CDR3 has 16 residues. V was pared by 2 bases and J by 8 bases, with 9 bases of the junction left unmatched. Germline CDR1 and CDR2: MGHRA and YSYEKL. The CDR3 nucleotides are TGCGCCAGCAGCCAAACCCCGGGACTAGCGCTCGATGAGCAGTTCTTC. This translates into CASSQTPGLALDEQFF.

The V and J genes are TRBV27 and TRBJ2-7; 7 nucleotides agree with TRBD2. The germline CDR1 and CDR2 sequences are MNHEY and SMNVEV (reference sequence). The CDR3 contains 13 residues. The V segment lost 8 bases and the J segment 5 bases; nucleotides outside the gene matches: 9. The CDR3, as DNA: TGTGCCAGCGGGAGGGAGGGCCTCGACGAGCAGTACTTC. It codes for CASGREGLDEQYF.

On this clonotype itself: Sequence at one end of the junction differs from germline and may be a read error. This rearrangement joins TRBV19 to TRBJ2-2; no clear D gene. The V gene's germline CDR1 is LNHDA and CDR2 SQIVND (reference sequence). The CDR3 contains 12 residues. The CDR3 DNA reads as TGTGCCAGTAGTCGGAACATCGGGGAGCTGTTTTTT. Translation: CASSRNIGELFF.

V usage is TRBV4-1 and J usage is TRBJ2-3; D remains unclear. The CDR3 extends over 15 amino acids. Germline values: CDR1 MGHRA, CDR2 YSYEKL. Deletions cut 0 bases from V and 2 bases from J, with 9 bases between. CDR3 DNA: TGCGCCAGCAGCCAAGATCAGCGCCTCACAGATACGCAGTATTTT. It specifies CASSQDQRLTDTQYF.

This clonotype was detected many times. The J gene is TRBJ2-7, the V gene TRBV20-1; TRBD2 matches at 10 bases. This CDR3 is 13 amino acids long. V lost 2 bases, J lost 6 bases, and 4 bases stayed unmatched. Germline lookup yields CDR1 DFQATT and CDR2 SNEGSKA (reference sequence). CDR3: CSARLAGVGEQYF. CDR3 sequence (DNA): TGCAGTGCTAGACTAGCGGGAGTTGGCGAGCAGTACTTC.

This clonotype was detected only a few times. The V gene is TRBV12-3 or TRBV12-4, the J gene TRBJ2-2; D is uncertain. This CDR3 is 14 amino acids long. V lost 1 base, J lost 4 bases, and 7 bases lay in between. The CDR3 loop reads CASSLVSPTGELFF. The DNA of the CDR3 is TGTGCCAGCAGTTTAGTCAGCCCCACCGGGGAGCTGTTTTTT.

This clonotype was seen more than once but under ten times. The gene calls are TRBV4-1 and TRBJ2-7, with D unresolved. Per the germline V gene, CDR1 is MGHRA and CDR2 is YSYEKL. The CDR3 totals 17 residues. Deletions cut 1 base from V and 6 bases from J, with 22 bases between. The CDR3 region has the DNA TGCGCCAGCAGCCAAGCCTCCCGGCACGGGCCTGTGTTCGAGCAGTACTTC. Translation gives CASSQASRHGPVFEQYF.

This clonotype occurred a few times. The CDR3 bases are TGTGCCAGCAGCTCTCCAGGCGCTAGCATCTACGAGCAGTACTTC. Protein product: CASSSPGASIYEQYF. V gene TRBV7-9 combines with J gene TRBJ2-7; TRBD2 might be the D (5 bases). The germline V and J ends were trimmed by 4 bases and 3 bases, with 16 bases remaining between them. CDR1 and CDR2 from the germline V gene are SEHNR and FQNEAQ (reference sequence). The length of the CDR3 is 15 residues.

In this sample, this clonotype turned up a few times. The rearrangement uses TRBV5-6 and TRBJ2-7; TRBD1 is a possible D gene (5 bases). Germline V CDR1 and CDR2: SGHDT, YYEEEE. This CDR3 has 12 residues. Trimming removed 4 bases from V and 7 bases from J, with 12 bases in between. This chain's CDR3 is CASSDLGQEQYF. In DNA, the CDR3 is TGTGCCAGCAGCGATTTGGGGCAGGAGCAGTACTTC. Full variable domain (remainder filled in from reference TRBV5-6 and TRBJ2-7): DAGVTQSPTHLIKTRGQQVTLRCSPKSGHDTVSWYQQALGQGPQFIFQYYEEEERQRGNFPDRFSGHQFPNYSSELNVNALLLGDSALYLCASSDLGQEQYFGPGTRLTVT.

This clonotype was counted only a few times. The J gene is TRBJ2-1, the V gene TRBV6-5; 8 nucleotides align to TRBD2. This CDR3 is 16 amino acids long. Germline V gene lookup returns CDR1 MNHEY and CDR2 SVGAGI. Losses at the gene ends were 0 bases for V and 7 bases for J; bases not matched to a gene: 8. The CDR3 DNA is TGTGCCAGCAGTTACTCGGTCGGGGGGGCTTGGAATGAGCAGTTCTTC. Protein sequence: CASSYSVGGAWNEQFF.

This clonotype was counted between two and nine times. This sequence joins TRBV6-5 and TRBJ1-5, with no clear D. The V gene lost 0 bases and the J gene lost 2 bases, with 8 bases spanning the gap. Germline V gene data show CDR1 as MNHEY and CDR2 as SVGAGI. This CDR3 has 15 amino acids. CDR3 sequence reads: CASSYSGERNQPQHF. The CDR3 region has the DNA TGTGCCAGCAGTTACTCCGGGGAACGCAATCAGCCCCAGCATTTT.

This clonotype was detected a few times. V gene TRBV12-3 or TRBV12-4 combines with J gene TRBJ1-6, with no clear D. Trimming cost V 7 bases and J 3 bases, with 13 bases left between them. The CDR3 runs to 15 residues. The CDR3 coding sequence is TGTGCCAGCACCGGTTCGGCGGACTATAATTCACCCCTCCACTTT. This gives the protein CASTGSADYNSPLHF.